A single T cell receptor (beta chain) is shown here with its context. Its cognate antigen has yet to be identified. Base qualities are missing; no much larger clone stands one base away. TCRbeta CDR3 regions were amplified from genomic DNA by means of the immunoSEQ Assay, a bias-controlled multiplex PCR. The study's own analysis went as follows. The number of nucleated cells in each sample was estimated by amplification of reference gene primers within the assay. To quantify the absolute abundance of each unique TCRbeta CDR3 rearrangement, sequence reads were collapsed and filtered. For each sample, productive Simpson clonality was calculated as the square root of Simpson's diversity index over productive rearrangements. The clones in this table, taken by TCRdb from immuneACCESS, are in-frame only. Not every clone is retained; where verified, under half of the shortfall comes from an unresolved V gene, and the cause of the rest is unknown. That table furnishes V, J and clone size, whereas the DNA furnished D and trimming. In this sample the table shows over 200,000 clones, about 80% of which occur a single time. Of the sample, less than 5.5% falls within the top ten clones.

The sample is drawn from a study of blood T cell repertoires in COVID-19 (dated by TCRdb to 2018 to 2020). With regard to the full study: Collaborator samples came from the United States, Italy and Spain and covered acute and convalescent phases of COVID-19. The repertoires were released in a freely available public database intended as a resource for research on the immune response to SARS-CoV-2. The dataset comprised deeply sampled blood TCRbeta repertoires from subjects exposed to, actively infected with, or recovered from COVID-19. The samples were drawn from two sources: the first 160 participants of the ongoing ImmuneRACE study, and 950 to 1,500 subjects contributed by 6 global collaborators. The sample metadata nearly always contained a de-identified subject ID, COVID-19 status, age in years and sex. The prospective study material was composed of cDNA or gDNA derived from T cells, B-cell-depleted T cells, or PBMCs. Where available, HLA class I and class II types were taken from metadata supplied by the sample provider and were not determined by assay-based typing.

Its CDR3 holds 17 amino acids, cysteine through phenylalanine. Solely the CDR3 DNA is kept, with 51 bases framed from the first base. CDR1 and CDR2, per the germline V gene, are SGHTA and FQGNSA. The germline V and J ends show losses of 5 bases and 7 bases respectively, and no gene match explains 14 bases of the junction. Each collaborating institution followed its own protocols to collect whole blood in K2EDTA tubes. For TCRbeta analysis, collaborators shipped samples in one of three forms: frozen whole blood, isolated PBMCs, or DNA extracted from either of those sample types. Findings and caveats that apply to the study as a whole: The quantity of clinical and demographic metadata differed by source and by participant and was supplied without curation.

The rearrangement combines TRBV7-2 with TRBJ1-4; 9 of the junction bases match TRBD1. Sample: peripheral blood. This clonotype was sampled from a man aged 50-60 years with active or convalescent COVID-19. Here the CDR3 is given as CASSPEPGTGWGEKLFF. In nucleotides, the sequence is TGTGCCAGCAGCCCAGAACCCGGGACAGGGTGGGGTGAAAAACTGTTTTTT.